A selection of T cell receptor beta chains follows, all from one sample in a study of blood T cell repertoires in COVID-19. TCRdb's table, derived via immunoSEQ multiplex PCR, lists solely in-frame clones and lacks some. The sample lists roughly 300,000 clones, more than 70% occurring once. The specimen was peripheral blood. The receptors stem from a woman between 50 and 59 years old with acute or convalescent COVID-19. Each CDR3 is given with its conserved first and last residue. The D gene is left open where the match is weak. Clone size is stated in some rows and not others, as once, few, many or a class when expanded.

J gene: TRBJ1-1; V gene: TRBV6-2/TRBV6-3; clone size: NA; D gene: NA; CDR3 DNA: TGTGCCAGCAGTGAGACAGCAAAGAACACTGAAGCTTTCTTT; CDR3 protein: CASSETAKNTEAFF
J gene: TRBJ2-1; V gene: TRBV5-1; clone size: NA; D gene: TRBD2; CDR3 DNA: TGCGCCAGCAGCGGAACTAGCGGGATGTACAATGAGCAGTTCTTC; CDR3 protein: CASSGTSGMYNEQFF
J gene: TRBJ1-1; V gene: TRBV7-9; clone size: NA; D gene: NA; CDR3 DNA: TGTGCCAGCAGCGCGTTGGGCCGGGAGAACACTGAAGCTTTCTTT; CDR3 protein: CASSALGRENTEAFF
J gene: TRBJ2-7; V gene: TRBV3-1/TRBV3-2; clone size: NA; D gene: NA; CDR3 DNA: TGTGCCAGCACCTCTCAGGCGTACGAGCAGTACTTC; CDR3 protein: CASTSQAYEQYF
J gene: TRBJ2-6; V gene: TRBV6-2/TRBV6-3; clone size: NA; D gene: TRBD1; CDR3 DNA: TGTGCCAGCAGTGCAACAGGGGACTCTGGGGCCAACGTCCTGACTTTC; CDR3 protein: CASSATGDSGANVLTF
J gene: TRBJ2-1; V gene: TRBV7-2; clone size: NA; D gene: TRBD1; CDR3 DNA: TGTGCCAGCAGCCCAGACAGGGGCGCATACAATGAGCAGTTCTTC; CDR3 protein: CASSPDRGAYNEQFF
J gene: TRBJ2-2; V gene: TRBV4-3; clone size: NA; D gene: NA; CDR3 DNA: TGCGCCAGCAGCCAAGTTTCAATCCAGGGGATTCACACCGGGGAGCTGTTTTTT; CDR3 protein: CASSQVSIQGIHTGELFF
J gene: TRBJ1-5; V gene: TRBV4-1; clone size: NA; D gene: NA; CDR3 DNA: TGCGCCAGCAGCCCCGAGGGAAGAATGGGAAACCAGCCCCAGCATTTT; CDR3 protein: CASSPEGRMGNQPQHF
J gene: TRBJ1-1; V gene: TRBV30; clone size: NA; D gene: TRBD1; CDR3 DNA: TGTGCCTGCCGGGACAGGGGGCGTGACACTGAAGCTTTCTTT; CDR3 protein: CACRDRGRDTEAFF
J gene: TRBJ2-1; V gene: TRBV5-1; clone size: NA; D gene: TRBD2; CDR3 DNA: TGCGCCAGCAGCTTCTGGACTAGCGGGAGTCGGGAGCAGTTCTTC; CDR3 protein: CASSFWTSGSREQFF
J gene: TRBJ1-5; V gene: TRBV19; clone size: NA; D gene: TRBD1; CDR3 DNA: TGTGCCAGTACGCGGGACAGGGGGTATCGGCCCCAGCATTTT; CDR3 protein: CASTRDRGYRPQHF
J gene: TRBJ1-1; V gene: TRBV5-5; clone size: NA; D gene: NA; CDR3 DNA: TGTGCCAGCAGCCTACAGTCCGCGAACACTGAAGCTTTCTTT; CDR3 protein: CASSLQSANTEAFF
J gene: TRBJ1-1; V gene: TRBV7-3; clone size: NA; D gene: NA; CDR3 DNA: TGTGCCAGCAGCCCTTCAGGAGGGGCGGACACTGAAGCTTTCTTT; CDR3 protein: CASSPSGGADTEAFF
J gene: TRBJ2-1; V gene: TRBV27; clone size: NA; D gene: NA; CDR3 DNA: TGTGCCAGCAGTTTATCGGGGGGTAAAGAGCAGTTCTTC; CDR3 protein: CASSLSGGKEQFF
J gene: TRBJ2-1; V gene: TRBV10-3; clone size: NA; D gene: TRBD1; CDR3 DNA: TGTGCCATCAGTTCGGGACAGGGGACCGACTCCTACAATGAGCAGTTCTTC; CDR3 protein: CAISSGQGTDSYNEQFF
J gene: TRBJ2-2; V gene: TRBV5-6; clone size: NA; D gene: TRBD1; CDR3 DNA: TGTGCCAGCAGCTTGTCCGGGACAGGGAACACCGGGGAGCTGTTTTTT; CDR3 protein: CASSLSGTGNTGELFF
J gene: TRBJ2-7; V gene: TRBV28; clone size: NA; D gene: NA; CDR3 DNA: TGTGCCAGCAGTCCTCAGGTATTCTACGAGCAGTACTTC; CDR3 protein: CASSPQVFYEQYF
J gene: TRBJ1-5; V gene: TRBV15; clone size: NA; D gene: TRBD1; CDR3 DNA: TGTGCCACCAGCACAGGACAGGCTCGGCAGCCCCAGCATTTT; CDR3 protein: CATSTGQARQPQHF
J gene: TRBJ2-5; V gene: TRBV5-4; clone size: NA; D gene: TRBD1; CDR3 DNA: TGTGCCAGCACCACGCGAACGGGGACAGGGGGACGAGAGACCCAGTACTTC; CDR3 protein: CASTTRTGTGGRETQYF
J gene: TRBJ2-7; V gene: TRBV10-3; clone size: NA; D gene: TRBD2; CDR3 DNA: TGTGCCATCCGGGGGACTAGCGGGAGGGCGCAGGAGCAGTACTTC; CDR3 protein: CAIRGTSGRAQEQYF
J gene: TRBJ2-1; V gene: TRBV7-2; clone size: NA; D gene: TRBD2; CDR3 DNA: TGTGCCAGCAGCTTCGGGACTAGCGGGATCAAGGAGCAGTTCTTC; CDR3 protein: CASSFGTSGIKEQFF
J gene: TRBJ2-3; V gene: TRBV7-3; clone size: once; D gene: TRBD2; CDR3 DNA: TGTGCCAGCAGCCAAACTAGCGGCACAGATACGCAGTATTTT; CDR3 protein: CASSQTSGTDTQYF